Reported below is one T cell receptor (beta chain). What it binds is unknown. Sorting isolated naive CD4 T cells lacking CD45RO and expressing CD62L. TCRdb's table, derived via immunoSEQ multiplex PCR, lists solely in-frame clones and lacks some. In the table there are around 77,000 clones, less than 95% of which are singletons. These data come from a study of human versus mouse CDR3 diversity and MHC coevolution. On the study more broadly: Reportedly, immunoSEQ detects one in 200,000 T cells with minimized PCR bias. Study-wide points: Compared with mice, human CDR3s carried more deletions and insertions on average. By iCHAO1, human TCR beta clonotypes numbered about 1.6 million, the most.

Trimming pared 2 bases from V and 6 bases from J, leaving 11 bases between. Germline loops: CDR1 GTSNPN, CDR2 SVGIG (reference sequence). The CDR3 is 13 amino acids. The rearrangement uses TRBV30 and TRBJ1-5; D is possibly TRBD1 (6 bases). The sequenced sample was naive CD4+ T cells from blood. Subset noted: CD45RO-negative CD62L-positive naive CD4 T cells. The sequence was obtained from a person aged 30 to 70 in good health. This CDR3 is CAWSPQGFQPQHF. DNA for the CDR3: TGTGCCTGGAGTCCACAGGGATTTCAGCCCCAGCATTTT.